Presented here are 9 T cell receptor beta chains from one specimen sequenced in a study of cytomegalovirus exposure and HLA in healthy donors listed by TCRdb under 2017. The library was obtained by the immunoSEQ multiplex PCR assay. A mixture of 60 forward primers for TCR Vbeta segments and 13 reverse primers for TCR Jbeta segments was used in the multiplex PCR. Entries here come from immuneACCESS through TCRdb and include only in-frame sequences with V and J called. Some clones fail to appear in such tables; in the studies checked, an unresolved V gene covers under half of the shortfall, and the cause of the remainder is unknown. The sample profile shows some 130,000 clones; around three quarters of them were found once. Approximately 4.3% of the sample is held by the ten biggest clonotypes. Sequencing was carried out using PBMCs. The receptors derive from a man between 25 and 39 years old in good health.

This clone showed up just a few times. The chain couples TRBV6-6 to TRBJ2-7; no reliable D call. The CDR3 is 12 amino acids. V was pared by 4 bases and J by 3 bases, with 7 bases between. CDR1 is MNHNY and CDR2 is SVGAGI in the germline V gene (reference sequence). CDR3 bases: TGTGCCAGCAGTTCCCAGATCTACGAGCAGTACTTC. It specifies CASSSQIYEQYF.

This clone was detected once. The chain carries TRBV9 and TRBJ1-5; 9 positions agree with TRBD1. The junction had 13 bases not matched to a gene; V was cut back by 0 bases and J by 3 bases. CDR3 length: 19 amino acids. The germline gives CDR1 SGDLS, CDR2 YYNGEE. The CDR3 loop is CASSVERKEGQGFNQPQHF. CDR3 in DNA: TGTGCCAGCAGCGTAGAAAGAAAGGAGGGACAGGGCTTCAATCAGCCCCAGCATTTT.

The V gene is TRBV6-5, the J gene TRBJ2-5; the match to TRBD2 covers 7 bases. The J segment lost 5 bases and the V segment lost 5 bases, leaving 11 bases of the junction unmatched. CDR3 length equals 15 residues. The germline V gene has CDR1 MNHEY and CDR2 SVGAGI. CDR3 bases: TGTGCCAGCAGTCCAAGCGGGGTCAGCAGGGAGACCCAGTACTTC. It translates to CASSPSGVSRETQYF.

The chain recombines TRBV6-5 with TRBJ2-7; 7 bases are shared with TRBD2. From germline, CDR1 is MNHEY and CDR2 SVGAGI. The J segment lost 11 bases and the V segment lost 5 bases, leaving 12 bases of the junction unmatched. The CDR3 extends over 13 amino acids. The CDR3 is CASSLTPREGEYF. As DNA, the CDR3 is TGTGCCAGCAGTCTCACCCCCAGGGAGGGCGAGTACTTC.

CDR3: CASSLTLGLAGGHNEQFF. The CDR3 coding sequence is TGTGCCAGCAGTCTCACTCTCGGGCTAGCGGGAGGACACAATGAGCAGTTCTTC. The gene calls are TRBV27 and TRBJ2-1; TRBD2 agrees at 11 bases. The CDR3 sequence is 18 residues long. Germline V gene sequence: CDR1 MNHEY, CDR2 SMNVEV (reference sequence). V dropped 5 bases and J dropped 5; count of bases not matched to a gene: 14.

This chain joins TRBV20-1 and TRBJ2-3, with D uncertain. CDR1 DFQATT and CDR2 SNEGSKA come from the germline V gene (reference sequence). The CDR3 totals 11 residues. The ends were cut back, 0 bases at V and 6 bases at J, with 4 bases in the middle. The CDR3 here is CSARDYDTQYF. In DNA form, the CDR3 reads TGCAGTGCTAGAGACTACGATACGCAGTATTTT.

The CDR3 sequence is CASSRGTEAFF. The DNA of the CDR3 is TGTGCCAGCAGCAGGGGCACTGAAGCTTTCTTT. The chain has TRBV6-1 and TRBJ1-1; weak D call: TRBD1 (6 bases). The V end was cut by 6 bases, the J end by 4 bases, with 6 bases between. Germline loops: CDR1 MNHNS, CDR2 SASEGT. This CDR3 contains 11 residues.

This chain links TRBV6-5 with TRBJ1-5, with D perhaps matching TRBD1 (5 bases). This CDR3 is 15 amino acids long. The V end was cut by 2 bases, the J end by 2 bases, with 10 bases between. Germline CDR1 MNHEY, CDR2 SVGAGI. This CDR3 is CASSYGGGGNQPQHF. CDR3 DNA: TGTGCCAGCAGTTACGGGGGAGGCGGCAATCAGCCCCAGCATTTT.

The V gene is TRBV5-1, the J gene TRBJ2-3; D is perhaps TRBD1 (6 bases). V shed 2 bases and J shed 2 bases, with 15 bases lying between them. This CDR3 is built from 16 residues. Germline loops: CDR1 SGHRS, CDR2 YFSETQ. Here the CDR3 DNA reads TGCGCCAGCAGCTTATACCTTGACAGGTTCACAGATACGCAGTATTTT. It codes for CASSLYLDRFTDTQYF.